Listed here are 31 T cell receptor beta chains from one sample, sequenced in a study of molecular identifiers for immune sequencing clone quantification. Using its own MiXCR run on the PCR reads, TCRdb lists one record per CDR3 protein. The sample yields about 97,000 distinct CDR3 sequences, 30% to 35% seen once. The sequenced material came from naive CD8+ T cells from blood, with Jurkat cell RNA spiked in. Subset: FACS-sorted CD8+CD4-CCR7+CD45RA+ naive T cells. The receptors come from a human donor in good health. Some libraries in this study had Jurkat cell RNA spiked in.

Ten or more counts support this clonotype. The chain joins TRBV28 to TRBJ1-1; 8 nucleotides match TRBD1. This CDR3 has 15 amino acids. The germline gives CDR1 MDHEN, CDR2 SYDVKM. V was pared by 3 bases and J by 6 bases, with 9 bases of the junction left unmatched. Written as DNA, the CDR3 is TGTGCCAGCAGTTTGACCATAGGACAGGGAGCTGAAGCTTTCTTT. Amino acids: CASSLTIGQGAEAFF.

The gene calls are TRBV12-3 or TRBV12-4 and TRBJ2-5; the match to TRBD2 covers 9 bases. The CDR3 runs 16 residues. V trimming: 6 bases; J trimming: 6 bases; junction bases outside the gene matches: 14. As DNA, the CDR3 is TGTGCCAGCAGCCCTCGGGCAGCGGGGGGACTGAAGACCCAGTACTTC. Translating it yields CASSPRAAGGLKTQYF.

A note on this clonotype: This sequence may be a read error, since a much larger clone differs from it by one base. The V gene is TRBV28, the J gene TRBJ2-7, with 7 bases lining up with TRBD2. After removal of 3 bases from V and 9 bases from J, the junction contained 14 bases not matched to a gene. Germline-derived CDR1 and CDR2 are MDHEN and SYDVKM. CDR3 length: 15 amino acids. The CDR3 here is CASSFRTSESSGQYF. DNA of the CDR3: TGTGCCAGCAGTTTTCGCACTAGCGAGAGTTCGGGGCAGTACTTC.

This clonotype has more than one count but fewer than ten. The chain carries TRBV2 and TRBJ1-1; a weak D match, TRBD1 (5 bases). There are 14 residues in the CDR3. The V and J ends lost 10 bases and 3 bases respectively, with 18 bases between them. Germline V gene sequence: CDR1 SNHLY, CDR2 FYNNEI. CDR3 bases: TGTGCCACTTTGAGGAGGGGTCAGGACACTGAAGCTTTCTTT. Amino acid sequence: CATLRRGQDTEAFF. Variable domain in full (rest from reference TRBV2 and TRBJ1-1): EPEVTQTPSHQVTQMGQEVILRCVPISNHLYFYWYRQILGQKVEFLVSFYNNEISEKSEIFDDQFSVERPDGSNFTLKIRSTKLEDSAMYFCATLRRGQDTEAFFGQGTRLTVV.

The chain recombines TRBV28 with TRBJ1-3, with D hard to call. This CDR3 is built from 13 residues. Germline V lookup: CDR1 MDHEN, CDR2 SYDVKM. V was clipped by 6 bases and J by 2 bases, with 8 bases between them. CDR3 sequence reads: CASSPDPGNTIYF. CDR3 nucleotides: TGTGCCAGCAGCCCTGACCCTGGAAACACCATATATTTT. The full variable domain, rest sourced from reference TRBV28 and TRBJ1-3, is DVKVTQSSRYLVKRTGEKVFLECVQDMDHENMFWYRQDPGLGLRLIYFSYDVKMKEKGDIPEGYSVSREKKERFSLILESASTNQTSMYLCASSPDPGNTIYFGEGSWLTVV.

This clonotype was seen only a few times. The V gene is TRBV9, the J gene TRBJ2-2; unclear D gene. In germline, CDR1 is SGDLS, CDR2 YYNGEE. Deletions cut 4 bases from V and 4 bases from J, with 8 bases between. The CDR3 totals 13 residues. Written as DNA, the CDR3 is TGTGCCAGCAGCCCAGACGGCACCGGGGAGCTGTTTTTT. The encoded protein is CASSPDGTGELFF. The full variable domain, in which reference TRBV9 and TRBJ2-2 provide the parts outside the CDR3, is DSGVTQTPKHLITATGQRVTLRCSPRSGDLSVYWYQQSLDQGLQFLIQYYNGEERAKGNILERFSAQQFPDLHSELNLSSLELGDSALYFCASSPDGTGELFFGEGSRLTVL.

This clonotype was seen a few times. The chain carries TRBV12-3 or TRBV12-4 and TRBJ2-5, with D perhaps assigned TRBD1 or TRBD2 (5 bases each). This CDR3 is built from 14 residues. The V and J ends lost 4 bases and 1 base respectively, with 10 bases between them. The CDR3 spells CASSWGSSQETQYF. CDR3 in DNA: TGTGCCAGCAGTTGGGGGTCCTCCCAAGAGACCCAGTACTTC.

Remarks on this clonotype: A single base separates this from a much larger clone, so it may be a read error. V is TRBV28 and J is TRBJ2-7; D is unclear. CDR1 is MDHEN and CDR2 is SYDVKM in the germline V gene. CDR3 length: 17 amino acids. V gave up 2 bases and J gave up 6 bases, with 23 bases separating them. DNA of the CDR3: TGTGCCAGCAGTTTAGCCGCTTTGGTCTTGCCCCCGCGCGAGCAGTACTTC. This sequence encodes CASSLAALVLPPREQYF.

This clonotype was found many times. This sequence joins TRBV2 and TRBJ2-7; 8 nucleotides align to TRBD2. Trimming removed 7 bases from V and 7 bases from J; junction bases left unmatched: 3. This CDR3 has 11 residues. Germline-derived CDR1 and CDR2 are SNHLY and FYNNEI. The CDR3 DNA follows: TGTGCCAGCACAGCGGGAGTGGAGCAGTACTTC. The encoded protein is CASTAGVEQYF.

This chain uses TRBV25-1 with TRBJ1-2; D remains unclear. V gave up 0 bases and J gave up 2 bases, with 7 bases separating them. Germline loops: CDR1 MGHDK, CDR2 SYGVNS. CDR3 length: 14 residues. The CDR3 nucleotides read TGTGCCAGCAGTGAATACGAGGACAACTATGGCTACACCTTC. It codes for CASSEYEDNYGYTF.

With respect to this clonotype: This may come from a read error, since a much larger clone is one base off. V is TRBV5-6 and J is TRBJ1-1; no firm D call. The CDR3 totals 13 residues. Per the germline V gene, CDR1 is SGHDT and CDR2 is YYEEEE. The CDR3 DNA is TGTTCCAGCAGTCCGGACGGGGACACTGAAGCTTTCTTT. It encodes CSSSPDGDTEAFF.

This clonotype was found many times. This sequence joins TRBV2 and TRBJ2-6; D gene ambiguous. The CDR3 covers 12 residues. V lost 9 bases and J lost 3, with 6 bases in between. Per the germline V gene, CDR1 is SNHLY and CDR2 is FYNNEI. As DNA, the CDR3 is TGTGCCAGAGCGAGTGGGGCCAACGTCCTGACTTTC. It translates to CARASGANVLTF.

The V gene is TRBV28, the J gene TRBJ2-7; D uncertain. Germline values: CDR1 MDHEN, CDR2 SYDVKM. The length of the CDR3 is 14 residues. V was cut by 6 bases and J by 4 bases, with 16 bases left in between. In DNA form, the CDR3 reads TGTGCCAGCAGATCGGTCTCTAGATTTTACGAGCAGTACTTC. Its protein product is CASRSVSRFYEQYF.

With respect to this clonotype: This is likely a read error, given that the CDR3 carries no conserved phenylalanine or tryptophan at its end. The chain recombines TRBV28 with TRBJ2-1; no reliable D call. The V end lost 10 bases, the J end lost 7 bases, and 11 bases lay between the germline ends. The germline V gene has CDR1 MDHEN and CDR2 SYDVKM. The CDR3 totals 11 residues. CDR3 loop: CAIDRWNEQFI. The DNA for the CDR3 is TGTGCCATTGACCGTTGGAATGAGCAGTTCATC.

The chain has TRBV7-9 and TRBJ2-2; 10 bases align to TRBD2. V was clipped by 9 bases and J by 4 bases; unmatched bases: 8. The germline V gene has CDR1 SEHNR and CDR2 FQNEAQ (reference sequence). The CDR3 sequence is 15 residues long. The DNA for the CDR3 is TGTGCCAGTGAATTAGCGGGAGGCCTCACCGGGGAGCTGTTTTTT. Protein: CASELAGGLTGELFF.

This clonotype has just a few counts. This rearrangement joins TRBV2 to TRBJ2-7, with no clear D. This CDR3 comprises 13 residues. Germline V gives CDR1 SNHLY, CDR2 FYNNEI. Trimming cost V 8 bases and J 0 bases, with 11 bases left between them. This CDR3 reads CASQQTASYEQYF. For the CDR3, the DNA is TGTGCCAGCCAACAGACTGCCTCCTACGAGCAGTACTTC. Full variable domain (remainder filled in from reference TRBV2 and TRBJ2-7): EPEVTQTPSHQVTQMGQEVILRCVPISNHLYFYWYRQILGQKVEFLVSFYNNEISEKSEIFDDQFSVERPDGSNFTLKIRSTKLEDSAMYFCASQQTASYEQYFGPGTRLTVT.

Relative to its sample, this clonotype is medium-sized. The chain links TRBV5-6 to TRBJ1-1; 9 bases agree with TRBD1. Germline lookup yields CDR1 SGHDT and CDR2 YYEEEE. The V and J ends lost 4 bases and 0 bases, in that order; junction bases with no gene match: 1. This CDR3 comprises 14 residues. The CDR3 bases are TGTGCCAGCAGCCGGGACAGGGTGAACACTGAAGCTTTCTTT. It specifies CASSRDRVNTEAFF.

With regard to this clonotype: This may be a read error: a much more frequent sequence differs by one nucleotide. This chain joins TRBV13 and TRBJ2-3; TRBD2 agrees at 10 bases. The CDR3 covers 16 residues. Per the germline V gene, CDR1 is PRHDT and CDR2 is FYEKMQ (reference sequence). The CDR3 region is CASSWRLAGHTDTQNF. DNA of the CDR3: TGTGCCAGCAGCTGGAGACTAGCGGGCCACACAGATACGCAGAATTTT.

Notes on this clonotype: A clone one base away is much larger, so this may be a read error. CDR3: CASGGETQCF. In DNA form, the CDR3 reads TGTGCCAGCGGGGGCGAGACCCAGTGCTTC. The chain recombines TRBV9 with TRBJ2-5, with a weak D call TRBD1 (6 bases). The CDR3 loop spans 10 amino acids. Germline CDR1 reads SGDLS; CDR2 reads YYNGEE.

The CDR3 reads CASSQWTGKTQYF. In DNA, the CDR3 is TGTGCCAGCAGCCAATGGACAGGGAAGACCCAGTACTTC. The rearrangement links TRBV14 to TRBJ2-5; 8 bases line up with TRBD1. Germline loops: CDR1 SGHDN, CDR2 FVKESK. V shed 2 bases, J shed 6 bases, and the junction held 2 bases outside the gene matches. The CDR3 loop spans 13 amino acids.

The CDR3 loop is CASSPSPGQTNIQYF. The CDR3 DNA follows: TGTGCCAGCAGTCCCTCGCCGGGACAGACAAACATTCAGTACTTC. The chain combines TRBV6-2 or TRBV6-3 with TRBJ2-4; 7 bases line up with TRBD1. With 5 bases clipped from V and 6 bases from J, the junction kept 10 bases outside the gene matches. Germline V gene lookup returns CDR1 MNHEY and CDR2 SVGEGT. CDR3 length: 15 residues.

This chain connects TRBV28 to TRBJ1-4; D perhaps matches TRBD1 (6 bases). Germline CDR1 is MDHEN and CDR2 is SYDVKM. V gave up 5 bases and J gave up 7 bases, with 20 bases separating them. This CDR3 is built from 16 residues. The CDR3 sequence is CASSPVYREVGEKLFF. CDR3 coding DNA: TGTGCCAGCAGTCCCGTATACAGGGAGGTCGGTGAAAAACTGTTTTTT.

This chain joins TRBV15 and TRBJ2-5; 11 nucleotides match TRBD2. V shed 8 bases and J 4 bases; nucleotides not matched to a gene: 9. Germline V gives CDR1 LNHNV, CDR2 YYDKDF (reference sequence). The CDR3 has 15 amino acids. CDR3 residues: CATSLAGGPSETQYF. CDR3 coding DNA: TGTGCCACCTCCTTAGCGGGAGGGCCGTCAGAGACCCAGTACTTC.

V is TRBV28 and J is TRBJ2-3; 8 bases fit TRBD1. This CDR3 is built from 20 residues. Germline loops: CDR1 MDHEN, CDR2 SYDVKM. Trimming cost V 6 bases and J 3 bases; bases outside gene matches: 23. The CDR3 here is CASRSRGTGSFLTGTDTQYF. Here the CDR3 DNA reads TGTGCCAGCAGGTCCCGAGGGACAGGATCTTTTTTGACTGGTACAGATACGCAGTATTTT. The full variable domain, completed using reference TRBV28 and TRBJ2-3, is DVKVTQSSRYLVKRTGEKVFLECVQDMDHENMFWYRQDPGLGLRLIYFSYDVKMKEKGDIPEGYSVSREKKERFSLILESASTNQTSMYLCASRSRGTGSFLTGTDTQYFGPGTRLTVL.

This chain connects TRBV11-2 to TRBJ1-1; weak D call: TRBD1 (6 bases). Trimming removed 3 bases from V and 3 bases from J, with 11 bases in between. Germline V lookup: CDR1 SGHAT, CDR2 FQNNGV. The CDR3 is made up of 14 amino acids. CDR3 coding DNA: TGTGCCAGCAGCTTTACCACAGGGTACACTGAAGCTTTCTTT. Protein: CASSFTTGYTEAFF.

For this clonotype: An end of the junction differs from the germline gene, which may be a read error. The chain employs TRBV6-5 and TRBJ2-7; 12 nucleotides align to TRBD1. Per the germline V gene, CDR1 is MNHEY and CDR2 is SVGAGI. The CDR3 has 15 residues. CDR3 nucleotides: TGTGCCAGCAGTTATGGGACAGGGGGCTCCTCCGAGCAGTACTTC. As protein: CASSYGTGGSSEQYF.

This clonotype was seen more than once but under ten times. V gene TRBV6-2 or TRBV6-3 combines with J gene TRBJ2-7; 8 bases line up with TRBD2. Germline V gene lookup returns CDR1 MNHEY and CDR2 SVGEGT. The V segment lost 2 bases and the J segment 7 bases; nucleotides outside the gene matches: 4. The CDR3 is 13 amino acids. The DNA of the CDR3 is TGTGCCAGCAGTTACCGGTTAGCGGGGGAGCAGTACTTC. It codes for CASSYRLAGEQYF.

V gene TRBV7-2 combines with J gene TRBJ2-6; weak D call: TRBD2 (6 bases). Trimming cost V 5 bases and J 8 bases, with 10 bases left between them. Germline CDR1 and CDR2: SGHTA and FQGNSA. This CDR3 is built from 13 residues. DNA for the CDR3: TGTGCCAGCAGCGACGGGACTCCCAACGTCCTGACTTTC. It codes for CASSDGTPNVLTF.

V is TRBV5-1 and J is TRBJ2-1, with 11 bases aligning to TRBD2. This CDR3 region has 15 residues. The germline V gene encodes CDR1 SGHRS and CDR2 YFSETQ. V trimming: 1 base; J trimming: 9 bases; junction bases outside the gene matches: 6. In nucleotides, the CDR3 is TGCGCCAGCAGCTTGTCAACTAGCGGGAGAGGTGAGCAGTTCTTC. Protein: CASSLSTSGRGEQFF. Full variable domain (remainder filled in from reference TRBV5-1 and TRBJ2-1): KAGVTQTPRYLIKTRGQQVTLSCSPISGHRSVSWYQQTPGQGLQFLFEYFSETQRNKGNFPGRFSGRQFSNSRSEMNVSTLELGDSALYLCASSLSTSGRGEQFFGPGTRLTVL.

This clonotype was found a few times. The chain couples TRBV27 to TRBJ2-1; 13 positions match TRBD2. There are 17 residues in the CDR3. The germline gives CDR1 MNHEY, CDR2 SMNVEV (reference sequence). With 0 bases clipped from V and 4 bases from J, the junction kept 3 bases outside the gene matches. Here the CDR3 reads CASSLSGLAGEYNEQFF. The CDR3 nucleotides are TGTGCCAGCAGTTTATCAGGACTAGCGGGAGAGTACAATGAGCAGTTCTTC.

Comment on this clonotype: A read error may be the cause here, since a much bigger clone is one base away. This chain joins TRBV29-1 and TRBJ2-2, with a possible D match to TRBD2 (5 bases). CDR1 is SQVTM and CDR2 is ANQGSEA in the germline V gene. The CDR3 runs to 12 residues. The CDR3 reads CSVARSTGELLF. The CDR3 DNA follows: TGCAGCGTTGCCCGGAGCACCGGGGAGCTGCTTTTT.